Following are 5 T cell receptor beta chains from one sample sequenced in a study of blood T cell repertoires in COVID-19. The repertoire was sequenced with immunoSEQ multiplex PCR; TCRdb's copy has only in-frame clones and lacks some. This table has 110,000 or so clones, about 85% appearing once. The sample consisted of peripheral blood. The receptors here all came from a human donor in a cohort sampled during active COVID-19.

This chain joins TRBV6-1 and TRBJ1-2; perhaps TRBD1 as D (6 bases). Germline V gene lookup returns CDR1 MNHNS and CDR2 SASEGT. The CDR3 is 15 residues long. The ends were cut back, 2 bases at V and 5 bases at J, with 15 bases in the middle. For the CDR3, the DNA is TGTGCCAGCAGTGAACGCCCGACAGGTTCTTATGGCTACACCTTC. Translating gives CASSERPTGSYGYTF.

V and J are TRBV4-2 and TRBJ2-7; D possibly corresponds to TRBD1 (6 bases). V was shortened by 0 bases and J by 3 bases, with 18 bases between the two germline ends. Germline values: CDR1 LGHNA, CDR2 YNFKEQ. The CDR3 contains 17 residues. This chain's CDR3 is CASSQDLVRGVGYEQYF. The CDR3 DNA follows: TGTGCCAGCAGCCAAGATCTTGTCAGGGGCGTGGGCTACGAGCAGTACTTC.

The chain recombines TRBV29-1 with TRBJ1-5; the match to TRBD1 covers 7 bases. Per the germline V gene, CDR1 is SQVTM and CDR2 is ANQGSEA. With 5 bases clipped from V and 4 bases from J, the junction kept 5 bases outside the gene matches. The CDR3 spans 13 residues. The chain's CDR3 is CSVTRGQNQPQHF. CDR3 DNA sequence: TGCAGCGTTACAAGGGGGCAGAATCAGCCCCAGCATTTT.

This sequence joins TRBV5-6 and TRBJ2-2, with TRBD2 matching 15 bases. The J segment lost 7 bases and the V segment lost 2 bases, leaving 9 bases of the junction unmatched. Germline V CDR1 and CDR2: SGHDT, YYEEEE. The CDR3 sequence is 18 residues long. The CDR3 protein is CASSFLGLAGGRVGELFF. CDR3 coding DNA: TGTGCCAGCAGCTTCTTGGGACTAGCGGGGGGCCGGGTCGGGGAGCTGTTTTTT.

The CDR3 spells CASSLAGGPRSYTF. The CDR3 DNA is TGTGCCAGCAGCTTAGCTGGTGGGCCTCGTAGCTACACCTTC. The V and J genes are TRBV7-2 and TRBJ1-2; no definite D call. Between the trimmed V and J ends, which lost 0 bases and 9 bases, there was a span of 14 bases. There are 14 residues in the CDR3. Germline V gene sequence: CDR1 SGHTA, CDR2 FQGNSA. Full variable domain (rest looked up from reference TRBV7-2 and TRBJ1-2): GAGVSQSPSNKVTEKGKDVELRCDPISGHTALYWYRQSLGQGLEFLIYFQGNSAPDKSGLPSDRFSAERTGGSVSTLTIQRTQQEDSAVYLCASSLAGGPRSYTFGSGTRLTVV.